This TCR beta chain was sequenced during a study of T cells in Graves' hyperthyroidism and ophthalmopathy. Whole-study results and caveats: Separating ophthalmopathy from stable hyperthyroidism was achieved by a 13 V-J model.

The CDR3 is 15 residues long. V was shortened by 4 bases and J by 0 bases, with 12 bases between the two germline ends. Patients were aged 18 to 65, had disease duration under 2 months, and had newly diagnosed hyperthyroidism. Thyroid ultrasound and orbital computed tomography, with clinical symptoms and serum thyroxine and TRAb, informed diagnoses. For this clonotype: Its specificity is not known.

There were TCR beta CDR3 regions amplified from RNA transcripts. An initial round of RT-PCR targeting the TCR CDR3 relied on the HTBI primer set. TCRdb recomputed calls from the multiplex PCR reads with MiXCR, one row per CDR3 protein. Seen here are 300,000 to 400,000 distinct CDR3 sequences, roughly 20% observed once, and the top ten hold around 47%. The chain recombines TRBV12-3 or TRBV12-4 with TRBJ1-1, with no clear D. The receptor was isolated from a woman in her 50s with Graves' hyperthyroidism. Sequenced material: blood. Here the CDR3 DNA reads TGTGCCAGCAGTTACCTCGGCGACATGAACACTGAAGCTTTCTTT. This gives the protein CASSYLGDMNTEAFF.